This paragraph reports one T cell receptor (beta chain). This clone's antigen is unknown. Base qualities were left out, and no much larger clone turns up one base away. The germline V gene provides CDR1 SGHVS and CDR2 FQNEAQ. V trim: 5 bases; J trim: 7 bases; unmatched bases: 9. The CDR3 starts with the cysteine, ends with the phenylalanine, and has 14 residues. Just CDR3 DNA is preserved here, 42 bases in frame from base 1. The record originates from a study of cytotoxic CD8 clonotypes in ibrutinib-treated CLL (dated by TCRdb to the early 2020s). Broadly, across the study: The cohort had about a dozen relapsed/refractory and 15 treatment-naive patients; around 17 were IGHV unmutated. On average, each sample had about 260,000 productive templates and about 89,000 productive rearrangements. Cryopreserved peripheral blood mononuclear cells were obtained prior to treatment, at the time of response, and at either disease progression or sustained remission. Longitudinal samples were obtainable from about 30% of the 86 participants in the trial. All remission and progressive disease samples were collected while patients were still receiving ibrutinib. Partial responses were observed in approximately 24 patients and complete responses in 2; after a median follow-up of 68 months, remission was maintained in approximately 15 patients and progression was observed in some 12. Response samples were obtained after a median of approximately eleven months of treatment, with a range of roughly 6 to 40 months. On the study overall, not on this receptor specifically: Sampling times were not matched between patients in sustained remission and patients whose disease was progressing, and lymph node repertoires were not examined. Public clonotypes were found to be uncommon and were observed to contract or remain stable during treatment; the increase in clonality was shown to reflect expansion of private clonotypes at ibrutinib response. At ibrutinib response clonality went up, during sustained remission it held steady, and at progression it dropped back toward baseline. Baseline clonality was found to be higher than that of age-matched healthy donors and was strongly correlated with circulating CD8+ T-cell counts.

The sample's time point label, decoded: less than 30 months on ibrutinib. For TCR beta library preparation, roughly 2 micrograms of genomic DNA were extracted from the cryopreserved PBMCs. Longitudinal blood samples from CLL patients on ibrutinib monotherapy were analyzed using high-throughput TCR beta sequencing. The patients were enrolled in a single-center, open-label phase 2 trial of ibrutinib monotherapy. On a MiSeq, deep resolution sequencing aimed for a depth between 1 in 1 million and 1 in 200,000 T cells, with each clonotype covered around 9.2x on average. The immunoSEQ hsTCRB Kit was used to generate the TCR beta libraries. In the authors' own workflow: ImmunoSEQ Data Assistant and ImmunoSEQ Analyzer were used for data analysis, and V, D and J genes were assigned according to IMGT definitions. Clonality was computed as one minus normalized Shannon entropy of productive rearrangement frequencies, ranging from 0 to 1. Only overrepresented clonotypes making up at least 0.05% of the repertoire of each patient were included in the public clonotype analysis. Repertoires from 10 to 15 age-matched healthy donors in immuneACCESS were used as clonality controls. TCRdb took over this immuneACCESS table, retaining in-frame rearrangements with V and J assigned. Such tables are incomplete; in checked studies, under half of the missing clones stem from an unresolved V gene, and the remainder is unexplained. That table is the source of V, J and clone size, and D and trimming were worked out from the DNA. This sample lists approximately 200,000 clones; 55% to 85% were detected once. The ten most abundant clones make up around 15% of the sample.

This TCR derives from a human donor with chronic lymphocytic leukemia. The starting material was PBMCs, obtained after 24 months of ibrutinib treatment. The V and J genes are TRBV7-8 and TRBJ1-2, with 8 bases aligning to TRBD1. The CDR3 protein sequence reads: CASSQRTGPLGYTF. The DNA sequence reads TGTGCCAGCAGCCAAAGGACAGGGCCTCTTGGCTACACCTTC.